This TCR beta chain appears in the sequencing data of a study of T cells after yellow fever vaccination (dated by TCRdb to 2018 to 2020). General notes on the study: The SMART-Seq v4 Ultra Low Input RNA kit was used to prepare libraries from fractions with low cell numbers. To follow T-cell clones before and after primary and booster YFV17D yellow fever vaccination, bulk TCR alpha and beta repertoires were sequenced over time. Two healthy male donors, one aged 18 to 30 and one aged 30 to 40 years, made up the cohort. Blood was drawn at multiple timepoints before and after primary and secondary immunization, with bulk PBMC replicates and cell subsets isolated. Overall results and qualifications from the work: Compared with the primary T-cell response, the secondary T-cell response was weaker but faster, peaking on day 5 rather than day 15. FACS-sorted repertoires could contain abundant contaminating clonotypes from the bulk population, so computational filtering was required. The study included only two donors, which limits how far the findings can be generalized. Most clones expanded after primary vaccination (96% of CD4 and 80% to 90% of CD8) were re-detected after the booster, suggesting that broad memory maintenance occurred. A small share of clonotypes was detected in both CD4 and CD8 compartments, with the overlap likely arising from convergent recombination.

Sequencing instrument: Illumina NovaSeq 6000. Synthesis of TCR cDNA relied on 5'RACE template switching, a step that introduced a universal primer site along with unique molecular identifiers. Priming of cDNA synthesis was performed from both the TCR alpha and TCR beta constant segments. Libraries were amplified in two PCR steps, with sample barcodes and sequencing adapters added in the second step. Sequencing of the libraries was done on either Illumina HiSeq 2500 (2x100 bp) or NovaSeq (2x150 bp). The original methods were these. Demultiplexing of reads and collapsing into UMI consensus sequences were performed with MIGEC, and V(D)J alignment was carried out with MiXCR. Clonotypes responding to the vaccine were identified with edgeR on replicate PBMC samples, with the criteria of FDR below 0.01 and a log2 fold change above 5 up to day 15. Bulk clonotypes were assigned CD4 or CD8 identity according to which sequenced CD4 or CD8 repertoire held them at higher abundance. TCRdb cleaned the public reads at Q25 with fastp, built clones with MiXCR and kept in-frame beta chains. Each CDR3 protein gets just one entry, which takes the most common genes and DNA from the rows behind it. These V and J calls originate from TCRdb's pipeline instead of the authors' own analysis. The sample table shows approximately 300,000 distinct CDR3 sequences, and around 10% are seen once. Jointly, the top ten make up 3% to 4% of the sample.

This clonotype has only a few counts. Its specific antigen is unknown. The input lacks base qualities; no much larger clone sits a single base away. The treatment or condition label on this specimen signifies: live attenuated yellow fever vaccine strain. A standard Ficoll-Paque protocol was used to isolate PBMCs from peripheral blood. CD4 and CD8 T-cell fractions were isolated with Dynabeads CD4 and CD8 positive selection kits. TriZol was used to extract RNA from bulk PBMCs, CD4 and CD8 fractions, and dextramer-positive and dextramer-negative fractions. According to the germline V gene, CDR1 reads MGHRA and CDR2 reads YSYEKL. The CDR3 runs 15 residues from the cysteine to the phenylalanine. The retained sequence is limited to the CDR3, 45 bases, with the frame set at the first base. Germline trimming amounts to 2 bases on V and 7 bases on J, with 6 as the count of junction bases outside the gene matches.

In this chain, TRBV4-1 is recombined with TRBJ1-5; TRBD1 fits 9 bases in the junction. The sequencing here drew on CD4+ T cells sorted from PBMCs, taken 45 days after the yellow fever booster vaccination. This clonotype was sampled from a man aged 18 to 29 who received the YFV17D yellow fever vaccine. Read as DNA, the sequence is TGCGCCAGCAGCCAATGGACAGGGGAGAAACAGCCCCAGCATTTT. Protein translation: CASSQWTGEKQPQHF.